This T cell receptor beta chain comes out of a study of Ad26.COV2.S vaccination and SARS-CoV-2 variants. As to treatment: some 20 received Ad26.COV2.S at low or high dose, single or two shots; 5 received placebo; per-sample allocation not given. Vaccine and placebo recipients were sampled on day 63 after the first injection. V lost 2 bases to trimming and J lost 2 bases, with 11 bases between them. The CDR3 extends over 15 amino acids. CDR1 is LGHNA, CDR2 YNFKEQ, per germline. Profiled with immunoSEQ multiplex PCR; TCRdb holds only in-frame clones, not every one. Of roughly 300,000 clones listed, around 88% are singletons.

The chain combines TRBV4-2 with TRBJ2-3; D remains ambiguous. The sample in question was peripheral blood, obtained in a trial of Ad26.COV2.S vaccine versus placebo. The clonotype comes from a person aged 18-60 years who received the Ad26.COV2.S COVID-19 vaccine or a placebo. CDR3 DNA: TGTGCCAGCAGCCAATCTTCCCAGGACACAGATACGCAGTATTTT. Translation: CASSQSSQDTDTQYF.